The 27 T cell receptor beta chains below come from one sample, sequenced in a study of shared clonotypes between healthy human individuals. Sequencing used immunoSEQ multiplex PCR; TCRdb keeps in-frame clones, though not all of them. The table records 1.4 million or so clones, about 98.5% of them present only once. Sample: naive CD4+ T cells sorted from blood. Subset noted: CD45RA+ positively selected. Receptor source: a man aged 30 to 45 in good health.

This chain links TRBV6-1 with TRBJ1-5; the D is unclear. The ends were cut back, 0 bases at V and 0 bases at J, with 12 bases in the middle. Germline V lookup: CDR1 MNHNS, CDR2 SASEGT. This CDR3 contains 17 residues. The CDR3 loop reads CASSEAPAVHSNQPQHF. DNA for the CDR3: TGTGCCAGCAGTGAAGCCCCTGCAGTGCATAGCAATCAGCCCCAGCATTTT.

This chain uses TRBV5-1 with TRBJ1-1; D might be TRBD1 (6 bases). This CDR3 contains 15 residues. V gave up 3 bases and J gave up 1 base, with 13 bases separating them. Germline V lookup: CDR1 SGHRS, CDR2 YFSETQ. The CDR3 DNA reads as TGCGCCAGCAGCTCCTCAGGGGCTGGGAACACTGAAGCTTTCTTT. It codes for CASSSSGAGNTEAFF.

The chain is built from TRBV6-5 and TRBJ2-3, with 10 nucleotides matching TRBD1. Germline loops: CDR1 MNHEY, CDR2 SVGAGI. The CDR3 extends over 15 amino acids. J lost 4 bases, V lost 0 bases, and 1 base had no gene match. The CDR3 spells CASSYSGQGPDTQYF. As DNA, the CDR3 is TGTGCCAGCAGTTACTCGGGACAGGGGCCAGATACGCAGTATTTT.

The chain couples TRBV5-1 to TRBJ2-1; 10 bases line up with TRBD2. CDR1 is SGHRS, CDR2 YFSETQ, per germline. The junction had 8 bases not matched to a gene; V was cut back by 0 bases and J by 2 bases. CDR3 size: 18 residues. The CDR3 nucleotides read TGCGCCAGCAGCTTGGAAGGGACTAGCGCTTTGGCCTACAATGAGCAGTTCTTC. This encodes CASSLEGTSALAYNEQFF.

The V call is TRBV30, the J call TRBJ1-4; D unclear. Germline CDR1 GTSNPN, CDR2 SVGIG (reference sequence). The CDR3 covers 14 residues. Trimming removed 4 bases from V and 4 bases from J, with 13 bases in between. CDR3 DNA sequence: TGTGCCTGGACGCCGGAAAATATTAATGAAAAACTGTTTTTT. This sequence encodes CAWTPENINEKLFF.

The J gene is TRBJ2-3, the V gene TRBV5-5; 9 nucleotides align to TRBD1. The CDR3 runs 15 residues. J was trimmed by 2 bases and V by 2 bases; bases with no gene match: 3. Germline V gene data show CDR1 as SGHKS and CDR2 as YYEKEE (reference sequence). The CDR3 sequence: CASSFRDRVTDTQYF. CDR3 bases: TGTGCCAGCAGCTTCCGGGACAGGGTCACAGATACGCAGTATTTT.

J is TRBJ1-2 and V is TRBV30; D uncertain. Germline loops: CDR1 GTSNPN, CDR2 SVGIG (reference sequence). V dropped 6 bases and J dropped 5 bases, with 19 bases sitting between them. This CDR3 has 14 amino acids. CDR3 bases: TGTGCCTGCCGGACCCTCCGGGCGCCGTATGGCTACACCTTC. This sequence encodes CACRTLRAPYGYTF.

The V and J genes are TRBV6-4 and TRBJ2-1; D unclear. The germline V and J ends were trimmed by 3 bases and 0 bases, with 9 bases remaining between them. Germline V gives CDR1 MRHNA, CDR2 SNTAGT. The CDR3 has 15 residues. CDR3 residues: CASSEDYSSYNEQFF. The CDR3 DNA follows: TGTGCCAGCAGTGAAGATTACAGCTCCTACAATGAGCAGTTCTTC.

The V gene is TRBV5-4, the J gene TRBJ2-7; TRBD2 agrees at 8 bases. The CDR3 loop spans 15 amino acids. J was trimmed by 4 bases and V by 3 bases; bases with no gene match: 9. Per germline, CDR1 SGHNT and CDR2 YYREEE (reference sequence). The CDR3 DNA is TGTGCCAGCAGCTCGAAGCGGGAGAATATTTACGAGCAGTACTTC. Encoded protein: CASSSKRENIYEQYF. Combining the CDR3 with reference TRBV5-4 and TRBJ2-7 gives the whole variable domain ETGVTQSPTHLIKTRGQQVTLRCSSQSGHNTVSWYQQALGQGPQFIFQYYREEENGRGNFPPRFSGLQFPNYSSELNVNALELDDSALYLCASSSKRENIYEQYFGPGTRLTVT.

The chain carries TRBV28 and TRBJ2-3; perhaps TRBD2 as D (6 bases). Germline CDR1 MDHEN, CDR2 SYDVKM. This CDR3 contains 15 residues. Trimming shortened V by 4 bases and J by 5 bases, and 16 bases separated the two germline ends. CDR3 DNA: TGTGCCAGCAGTTGGGCGGGAAGAGGGATAGATACGCAGTATTTT. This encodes CASSWAGRGIDTQYF. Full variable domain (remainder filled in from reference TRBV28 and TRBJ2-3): DVKVTQSSRYLVKRTGEKVFLECVQDMDHENMFWYRQDPGLGLRLIYFSYDVKMKEKGDIPEGYSVSREKKERFSLILESASTNQTSMYLCASSWAGRGIDTQYFGPGTRLTVL.

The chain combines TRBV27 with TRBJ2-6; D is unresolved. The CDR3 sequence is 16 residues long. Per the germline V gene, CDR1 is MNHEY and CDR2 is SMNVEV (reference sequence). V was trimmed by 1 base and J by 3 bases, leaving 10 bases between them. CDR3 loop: CASSLLGKIGANVLTF. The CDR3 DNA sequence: TGTGCCAGCAGTTTATTGGGTAAAATTGGGGCCAACGTCCTGACTTTC.

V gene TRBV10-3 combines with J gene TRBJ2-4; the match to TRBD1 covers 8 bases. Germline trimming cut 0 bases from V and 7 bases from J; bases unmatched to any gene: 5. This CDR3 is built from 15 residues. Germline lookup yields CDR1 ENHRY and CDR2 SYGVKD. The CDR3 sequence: CAISESWQGANIQYF. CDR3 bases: TGTGCCATCAGTGAGTCGTGGCAGGGGGCGAACATTCAGTACTTC.

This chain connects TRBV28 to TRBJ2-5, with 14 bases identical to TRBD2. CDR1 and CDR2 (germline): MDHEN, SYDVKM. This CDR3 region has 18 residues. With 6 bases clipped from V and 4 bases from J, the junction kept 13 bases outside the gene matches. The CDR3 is CASSRLGLAGGQGETQYF. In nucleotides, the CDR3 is TGTGCCAGCAGCCGACTCGGACTAGCGGGAGGCCAGGGAGAGACCCAGTACTTC.

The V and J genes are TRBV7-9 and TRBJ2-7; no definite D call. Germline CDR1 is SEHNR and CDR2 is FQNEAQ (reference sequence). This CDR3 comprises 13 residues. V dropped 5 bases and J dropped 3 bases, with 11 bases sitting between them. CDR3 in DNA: TGTGCCAGCAGCGCCGCCGTGATCTACGAGCAGTACTTC. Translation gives CASSAAVIYEQYF.

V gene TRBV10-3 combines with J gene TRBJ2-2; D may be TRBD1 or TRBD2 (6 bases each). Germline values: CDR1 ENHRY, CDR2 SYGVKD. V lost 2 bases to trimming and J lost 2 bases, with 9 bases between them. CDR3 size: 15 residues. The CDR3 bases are TGTGCCATCAGTGAGCCGGGGGCCAACACCGGGGAGCTGTTTTTT. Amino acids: CAISEPGANTGELFF.

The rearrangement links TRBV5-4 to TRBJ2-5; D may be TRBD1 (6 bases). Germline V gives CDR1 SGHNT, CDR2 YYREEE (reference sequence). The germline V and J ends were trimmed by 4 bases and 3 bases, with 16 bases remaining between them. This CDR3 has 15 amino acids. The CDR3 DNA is TGTGCCAGCAGCGCATCCGGGACAATAAAAGAGACCCAGTACTTC. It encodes CASSASGTIKETQYF.

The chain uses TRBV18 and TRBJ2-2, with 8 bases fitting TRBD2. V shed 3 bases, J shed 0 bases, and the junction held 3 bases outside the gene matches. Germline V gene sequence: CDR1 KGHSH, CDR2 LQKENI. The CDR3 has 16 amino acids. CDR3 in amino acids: CASSPIAGSNTGELFF. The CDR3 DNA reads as TGTGCCAGCTCACCGATAGCGGGATCGAACACCGGGGAGCTGTTTTTT.

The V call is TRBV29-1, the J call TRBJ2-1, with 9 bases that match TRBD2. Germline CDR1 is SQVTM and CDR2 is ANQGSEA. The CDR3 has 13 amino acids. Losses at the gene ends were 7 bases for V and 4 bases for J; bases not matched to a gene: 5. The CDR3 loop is CSGSGSGYNEQFF. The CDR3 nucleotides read TGCAGCGGTAGCGGGAGCGGGTACAATGAGCAGTTCTTC.

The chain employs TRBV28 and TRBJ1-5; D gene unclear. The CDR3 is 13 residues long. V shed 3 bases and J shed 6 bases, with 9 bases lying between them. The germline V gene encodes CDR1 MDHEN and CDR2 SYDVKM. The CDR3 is CASSFDSFQPQHF. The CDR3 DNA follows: TGTGCCAGCAGTTTTGATAGTTTTCAGCCCCAGCATTTT.

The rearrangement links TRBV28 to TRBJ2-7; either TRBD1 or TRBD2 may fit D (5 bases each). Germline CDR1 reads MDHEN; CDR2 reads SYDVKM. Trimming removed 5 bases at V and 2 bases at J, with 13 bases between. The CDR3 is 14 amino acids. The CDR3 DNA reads TGTGCCAGCAGTCGGGGCTTTAATACCTACGAGCAGTACTTC. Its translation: CASSRGFNTYEQYF.

The DNA for the CDR3 is TGTGCCAGTACCCCCGGGGGCCCTACTGAAGCTTTCTTT. This sequence encodes CASTPGGPTEAFF. The chain employs TRBV19 and TRBJ1-1; a possible D gene is TRBD1 (6 bases). The germline CDR1 and CDR2 sequences are LNHDA and SQIVND (reference sequence). Trimming took off 7 bases at V and 5 bases at J, with 14 bases between the two ends. The CDR3 has 13 amino acids.

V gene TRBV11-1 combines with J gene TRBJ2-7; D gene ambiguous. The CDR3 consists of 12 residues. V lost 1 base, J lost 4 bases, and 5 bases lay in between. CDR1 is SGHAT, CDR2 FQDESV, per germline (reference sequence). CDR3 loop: CASSLGRYEQYF. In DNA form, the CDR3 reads TGTGCCAGCAGCTTAGGACGATACGAGCAGTACTTC. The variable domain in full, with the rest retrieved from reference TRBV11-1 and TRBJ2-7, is EAEVAQSPRYKITEKSQAVAFWCDPISGHATLYWYRQILGQGPELLVQFQDESVVDDSQLPKDRFSAERLKGVDSTLKIQPAELGDSAMYLCASSLGRYEQYFGPGTRLTVT.

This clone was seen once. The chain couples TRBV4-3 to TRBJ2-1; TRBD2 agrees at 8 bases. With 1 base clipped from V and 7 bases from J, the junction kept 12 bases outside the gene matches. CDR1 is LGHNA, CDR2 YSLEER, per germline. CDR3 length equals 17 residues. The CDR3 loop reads CASSQAPGLAGSNEQFF. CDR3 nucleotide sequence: TGCGCCAGCAGCCAAGCTCCGGGGCTAGCGGGTTCAAATGAGCAGTTCTTC.

The CDR3 bases are TGTGCCAGCAGTGCCAGCAGGACGCCCCCCTACGAGCAGTACTTC. Protein product: CASSASRTPPYEQYF. V usage is TRBV2 and J usage is TRBJ2-7; D uncertain. The CDR3 totals 15 residues. CDR1 and CDR2 (germline): SNHLY, FYNNEI. The V and J ends lost 4 bases and 2 bases respectively, with 15 bases between them.

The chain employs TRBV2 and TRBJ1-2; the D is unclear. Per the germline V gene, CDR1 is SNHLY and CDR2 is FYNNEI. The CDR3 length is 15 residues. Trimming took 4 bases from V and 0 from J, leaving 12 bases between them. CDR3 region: CASSVLAGANYGYTF. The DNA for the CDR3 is TGTGCCAGCAGTGTCCTGGCAGGAGCTAACTATGGCTACACCTTC.

The CDR3 protein is CASSPGWGLTDTQYF. The CDR3 DNA follows: TGTGCCAGCAGTCCCGGCTGGGGCCTCACAGATACGCAGTATTTT. This chain joins TRBV27 and TRBJ2-3; D perhaps matches TRBD1 (5 bases). This CDR3 spans 15 amino acids. The ends were cut back, 5 bases at V and 2 bases at J, with 14 bases in the middle. Germline CDR1 reads MNHEY; CDR2 reads SMNVEV (reference sequence).

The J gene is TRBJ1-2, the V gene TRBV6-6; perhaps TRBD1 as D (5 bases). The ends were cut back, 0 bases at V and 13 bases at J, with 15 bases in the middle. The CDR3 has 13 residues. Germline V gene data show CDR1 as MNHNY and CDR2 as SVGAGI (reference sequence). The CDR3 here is CASSYSQGAPPTF. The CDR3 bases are TGTGCCAGCAGTTACTCGCAAGGGGCCCCCCCCACCTTC.